This passage covers 7 T cell receptor beta chains from one sample sequenced in a study of T cell responses to AZD1222 COVID-19 vaccine. The data were produced by immunoSEQ multiplex PCR, yet TCRdb's version contains in-frame clones alone and is incomplete. The sample has hundreds of thousands of clones; more than 85% are singletons. The sample in question was peripheral blood, obtained on day 0 of MenACWY control vaccination. The source is an adult in good health.

The V and J genes are TRBV27 and TRBJ1-2, with 7 bases lining up with TRBD1. Germline CDR1 reads MNHEY; CDR2 reads SMNVEV (reference sequence). The V gene end was trimmed by 4 bases and the J gene end by 4 bases; junction bases not matched to a gene: 9. The CDR3 runs to 15 residues. This chain's CDR3 is CASSSGTANLYGYTF. The CDR3, as DNA: TGTGCCAGCAGTTCCGGGACAGCAAACCTCTATGGCTACACCTTC.

V and J are TRBV19 and TRBJ1-1; maybe TRBD1 (6 bases). CDR1 is LNHDA and CDR2 is SQIVND in the germline V gene (reference sequence). V was clipped by 2 bases and J by 7 bases, with 11 bases between them. CDR3 length: 13 amino acids. The CDR3 loop is CASSISDSFEAFF. CDR3 sequence (DNA): TGTGCCAGTAGTATATCGGACAGCTTTGAAGCTTTCTTT.

The rearrangement links TRBV25-1 to TRBJ2-5, with D perhaps assigned TRBD1 or TRBD2 (6 bases each). There are 14 residues in the CDR3. V was cut by 5 bases and J by 4 bases, with 14 bases left in between. Germline CDR1 MGHDK, CDR2 SYGVNS. For the CDR3, the DNA is TGTGCCAGCAGTTTGCAAGGGGGGTTAGAGACCCAGTACTTC. Encoded protein: CASSLQGGLETQYF.

This clone was observed a single time. The chain couples TRBV23-1 to TRBJ1-5; perhaps TRBD1 as D (6 bases). TRBV23-1 is flagged as an ORF with uncertain function. The CDR3 loop spans 18 amino acids. V lost 0 bases and J lost 6, with 21 bases in between. CDR3 bases: TGCGCCAGCAGTCAATCTTATGCCCTGGGAGGAGGGGGTCAGCCCCAGCATTTT. Amino acid sequence: CASSQSYALGGGGQPQHF.

A word on this clone: Additional DNA sequences in this sample encode the identical CDR3. As DNA, the CDR3 is TGTGCCAGTAGTATAGGAAATCAGCCCCAGCATTTT. Its translation is CASSIGNQPQHF. The chain employs TRBV19 and TRBJ1-5; D not resolved. The germline V gene has CDR1 LNHDA and CDR2 SQIVND (reference sequence). This CDR3 has 12 amino acids. Trimming took off 1 base at V and 4 bases at J, with 2 bases between the two ends.

The chain combines TRBV30 with TRBJ1-5; TRBD1 is a possible D gene (6 bases). This CDR3 contains 13 residues. The germline CDR1 and CDR2 sequences are GTSNPN and SVGIG (reference sequence). Trimming left V 5 bases short and J 7 bases short, with 15 bases between. The CDR3 is CAWGGQLEQPQHF. The CDR3 DNA is TGTGCCTGGGGAGGACAGTTAGAACAGCCCCAGCATTTT.

This chain links TRBV4-3 with TRBJ1-1; no firm D call. The CDR3 contains 14 residues. The V end was cut by 3 bases, the J end by 4 bases, with 12 bases between. CDR1 is LGHNA, CDR2 YSLEER, per germline. This CDR3 is CASSQHSQSTEAFF. The CDR3 DNA is TGCGCCAGCAGCCAGCACAGTCAGAGCACTGAAGCTTTCTTT.